This T cell receptor (beta chain) was documented in a study of metastatic and nonmetastatic thyroid tumors. Study overall: Malignant thyroid and benign thyroid patients provided blood and tumor or nodule tissue whose repertoires were compared.

All patients were treatment-naive before thyroid surgery. This clone was counted between two and nine times. Its antigen is as yet unknown. CDR3 length equals 12 residues. V shed 6 bases and J shed 2 bases, with 7 bases lying between them. Per the germline V gene, CDR1 is MNHNS and CDR2 is SASEGT. Study results and caveats: Within blood and tumor, benign nodules reportedly had significantly lower TCR beta diversity than malignant thyroid tumors did.

Methods used by the authors: The distant-metastasis classifier for papillary thyroid cancer was built from CDR3 differences across clinicopathological groups. TCRdb re-called the PCR reads via MiXCR. V and J calls and clone size were set by TCRdb, not the authors. The table lists 30,000 to 35,000 clones, roughly 29% of them singletons. The sequence came from a female donor with papillary thyroid cancer or a benign thyroid nodule (not recorded which). Some clones in this sample may be carry-over from other donors' samples. The chain couples TRBV6-1 to TRBJ1-2, with D hard to call. Sequencing input: blood. The CDR3 is CASRIQNYGYTF. In DNA form, the CDR3 reads TGTGCCAGCAGAATACAGAACTATGGCTACACCTTC.